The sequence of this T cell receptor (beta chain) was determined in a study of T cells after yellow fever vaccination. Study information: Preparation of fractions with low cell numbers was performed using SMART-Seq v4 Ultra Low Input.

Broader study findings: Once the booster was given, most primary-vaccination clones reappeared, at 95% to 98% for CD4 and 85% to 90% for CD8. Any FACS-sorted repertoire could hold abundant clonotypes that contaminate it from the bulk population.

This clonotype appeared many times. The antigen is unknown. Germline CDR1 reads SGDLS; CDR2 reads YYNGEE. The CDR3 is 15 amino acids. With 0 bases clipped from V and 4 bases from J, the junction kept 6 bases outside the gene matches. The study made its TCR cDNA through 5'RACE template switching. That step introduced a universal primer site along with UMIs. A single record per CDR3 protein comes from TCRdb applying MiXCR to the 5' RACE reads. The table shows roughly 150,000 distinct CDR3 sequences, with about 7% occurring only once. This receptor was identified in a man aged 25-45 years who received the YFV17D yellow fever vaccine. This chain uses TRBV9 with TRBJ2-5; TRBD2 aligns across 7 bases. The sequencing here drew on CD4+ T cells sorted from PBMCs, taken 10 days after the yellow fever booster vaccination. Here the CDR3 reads CASSVEGGEGETQYF. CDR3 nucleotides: TGTGCCAGCAGCGTAGAGGGCGGGGAGGGAGAGACCCAGTACTTC.